The text below deals with one T cell receptor (beta chain). Antigen specificity is unknown. Sequencing was performed on unsorted PBMC DNA using ten immunoSEQ deep assay plates. Profiled with immunoSEQ multiplex PCR; TCRdb holds only in-frame clones, not every one. The sample records about 490,000 clones, roughly 78% being singletons. The healthy adult donors were HIV-negative and reported no recent acute infections or vaccinations. These data belong to a study of shared clonotypes between healthy human individuals. Study conclusions and caveats: The represented genetic and exposure-history diversity was limited by the small number of donors.

The germline V gene has CDR1 ENHRY and CDR2 SYGVKD. V gave up 4 bases and J gave up 9 bases; unmatched junction bases: 12. This CDR3 has 15 amino acids. The source is a woman aged 40 to 50 in good health. Some clones in this sample may be carry-over from other donors' samples. The sequencing input was PBMCs. V is TRBV10-3 and J is TRBJ2-1, with 7 bases lining up with TRBD2. Here the CDR3 reads CAISARERGVSEQFF. The CDR3 nucleotides read TGTGCCATCAGTGCGCGGGAGCGTGGGGTTAGTGAGCAGTTCTTC.